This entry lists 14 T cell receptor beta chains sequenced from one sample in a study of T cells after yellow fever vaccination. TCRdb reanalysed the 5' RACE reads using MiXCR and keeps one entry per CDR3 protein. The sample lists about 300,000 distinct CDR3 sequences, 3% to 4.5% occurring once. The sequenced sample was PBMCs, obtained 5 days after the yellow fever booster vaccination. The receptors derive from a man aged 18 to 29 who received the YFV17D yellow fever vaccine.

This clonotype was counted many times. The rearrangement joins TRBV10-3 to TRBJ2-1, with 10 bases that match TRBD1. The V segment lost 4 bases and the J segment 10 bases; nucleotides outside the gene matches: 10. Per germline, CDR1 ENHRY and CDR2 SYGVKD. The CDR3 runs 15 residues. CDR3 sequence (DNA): TGTGCCATCAGTGCCCCTCCGGGACAGGGGCCGGAGCAGTTCTTC. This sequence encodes CAISAPPGQGPEQFF.

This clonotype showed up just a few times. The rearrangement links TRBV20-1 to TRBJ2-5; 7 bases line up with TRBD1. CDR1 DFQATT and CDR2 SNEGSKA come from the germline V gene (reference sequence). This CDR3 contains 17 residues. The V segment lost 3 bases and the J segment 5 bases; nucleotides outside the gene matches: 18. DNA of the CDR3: TGCAGTGCTAGGGATCGGGACAGTAGCTGGGTGAAGGAGACCCAGTACTTC. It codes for CSARDRDSSWVKETQYF.

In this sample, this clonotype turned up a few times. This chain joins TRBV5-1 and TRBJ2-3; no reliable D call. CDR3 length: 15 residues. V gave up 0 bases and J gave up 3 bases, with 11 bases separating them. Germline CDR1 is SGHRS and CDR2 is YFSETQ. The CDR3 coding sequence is TGCGCCAGCAGCTTGGCGAGAGACTTTACAGATACGCAGTATTTT. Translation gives CASSLARDFTDTQYF.

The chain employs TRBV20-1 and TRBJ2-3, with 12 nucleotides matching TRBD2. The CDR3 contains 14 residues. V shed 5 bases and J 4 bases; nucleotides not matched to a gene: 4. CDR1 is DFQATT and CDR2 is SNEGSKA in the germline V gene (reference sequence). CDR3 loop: CSAPSGGASDTQYF. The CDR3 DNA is TGCAGTGCTCCTAGCGGGGGGGCCTCAGATACGCAGTATTTT.

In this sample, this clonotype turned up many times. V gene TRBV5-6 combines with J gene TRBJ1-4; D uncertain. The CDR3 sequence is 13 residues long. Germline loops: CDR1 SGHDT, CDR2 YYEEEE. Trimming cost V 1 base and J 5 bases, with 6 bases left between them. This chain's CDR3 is CASSLLVNEKLFF. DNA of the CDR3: TGTGCCAGCAGCTTGCTGGTAAATGAAAAACTGTTTTTT.

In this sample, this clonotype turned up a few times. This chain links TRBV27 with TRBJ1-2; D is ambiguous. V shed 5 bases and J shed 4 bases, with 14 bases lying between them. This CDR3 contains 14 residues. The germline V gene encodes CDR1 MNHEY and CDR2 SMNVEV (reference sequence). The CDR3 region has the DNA TGTGCCAGCAGTCCGTGGTCACCGGGCTATGGCTACACCTTC. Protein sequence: CASSPWSPGYGYTF.

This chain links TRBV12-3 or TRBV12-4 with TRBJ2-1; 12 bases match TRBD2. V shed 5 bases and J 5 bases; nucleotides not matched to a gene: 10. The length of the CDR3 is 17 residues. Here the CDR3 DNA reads TGTGCCAGCAGTCTACCACGGGCTAGCGGGAGGGACAATGAGCAGTTCTTC. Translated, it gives CASSLPRASGRDNEQFF.

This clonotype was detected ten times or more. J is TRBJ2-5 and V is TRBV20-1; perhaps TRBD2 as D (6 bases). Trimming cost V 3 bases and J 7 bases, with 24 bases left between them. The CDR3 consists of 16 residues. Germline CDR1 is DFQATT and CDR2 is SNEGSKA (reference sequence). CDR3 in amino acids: CSASWERLARAGTQYF. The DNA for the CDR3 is TGCAGTGCTAGCTGGGAAAGGCTAGCGAGAGCGGGGACCCAGTACTTC.

Here the CDR3 DNA reads TGCAGTGTGCAGGGGGTGCTGAGCTCTGGGGCCAACGTCCTGACTTTC. It codes for CSVQGVLSSGANVLTF. This chain connects TRBV29-1 to TRBJ2-6, with 7 bases fitting TRBD1. The CDR3 spans 16 residues. In germline, CDR1 is SQVTM, CDR2 ANQGSEA.

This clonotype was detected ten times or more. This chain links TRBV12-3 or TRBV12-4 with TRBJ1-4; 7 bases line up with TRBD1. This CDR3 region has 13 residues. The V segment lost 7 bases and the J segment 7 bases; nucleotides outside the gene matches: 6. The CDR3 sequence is CASKYGTAEKLFF. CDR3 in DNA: TGTGCCAGCAAGTACGGGACAGCTGAAAAACTGTTTTTT.

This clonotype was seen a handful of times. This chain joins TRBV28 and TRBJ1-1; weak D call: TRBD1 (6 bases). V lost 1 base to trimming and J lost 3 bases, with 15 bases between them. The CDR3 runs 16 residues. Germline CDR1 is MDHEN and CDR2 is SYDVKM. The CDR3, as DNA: TGTGCCAGCAGTTTATCAGGGGCCCCCCACTACACTGAAGCTTTCTTT. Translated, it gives CASSLSGAPHYTEAFF.

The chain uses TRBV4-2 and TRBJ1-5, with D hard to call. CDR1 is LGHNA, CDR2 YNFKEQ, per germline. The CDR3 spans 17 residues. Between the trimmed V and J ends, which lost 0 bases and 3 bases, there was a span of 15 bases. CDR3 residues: CASSQEVRALANQPQHF. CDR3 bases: TGTGCCAGCAGCCAAGAAGTACGGGCCCTAGCCAATCAGCCCCAGCATTTT.

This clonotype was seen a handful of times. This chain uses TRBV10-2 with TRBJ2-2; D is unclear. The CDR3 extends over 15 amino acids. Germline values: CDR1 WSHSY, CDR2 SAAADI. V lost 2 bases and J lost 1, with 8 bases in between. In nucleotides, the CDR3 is TGCGCCAGCAGTGAGGAGGCCGAGAACACCGGGGAGCTGTTTTTT. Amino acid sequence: CASSEEAENTGELFF.

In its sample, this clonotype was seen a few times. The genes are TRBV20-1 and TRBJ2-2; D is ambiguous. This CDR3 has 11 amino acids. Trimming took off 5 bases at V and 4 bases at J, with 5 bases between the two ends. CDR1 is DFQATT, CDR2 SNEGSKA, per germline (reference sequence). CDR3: CSAPSTGELFF. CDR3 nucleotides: TGCAGTGCTCCCTCCACCGGGGAGCTGTTTTTT.